The source of this T cell receptor beta chain is a study of human T cells and chemical hapten exposure. Study as a whole: There were per-sample TCR yield variations, arising mainly from small pooled library volume differences.

Time point defined: healthy volunteer bleed at 2 weeks. Unfractionated whole blood served as the source for total RNA extraction. Unique molecular identifiers were affixed to discrete cDNA molecules within the library. TCRdb called the RACE reads again in MiXCR, with one record for every CDR3 protein. The table includes about 31,000 distinct CDR3 sequences, around 7% detected once. Between the trimmed V and J ends, which lost 3 bases and 0 bases, there was a span of 9 bases. CDR1 is DFQATT and CDR2 is SNEGSKA in the germline V gene (reference sequence). The CDR3 sequence is 13 residues long. Study results and limitations: Unchanged with DPC sensitization were TCRs above 1 in 1000 frequency.

This clonotype came up many times. The antigen is not known. The chain uses TRBV20-1 and TRBJ2-7; unclear D gene. The receptor's source is a human donor in good health. Some clones in this sample may be carry-over from other donors' samples. Sequenced sample: whole blood. CDR3 protein: CSARPRNSYEQYF. For the CDR3, the DNA is TGCAGTGCTAGGCCCAGGAACTCCTACGAGCAGTACTTC.